The 3 T cell receptor beta chains in this list originate from one sample, sequenced in a study of CD8 T cells in ankylosing spondylitis. TCRdb ran MiXCR on the 5' RACE reads and lists one entry per CDR3 protein. The table has about 800,000 distinct CDR3 sequences, approximately 12% seen once. Findings and caveats of the study: Characteristic of ankylosing spondylitis blood, it appeared, was a TCR beta motif comprising roughly eight highly homologous variants.

The antigens for these receptors are not known. Sequencing was performed on blood, either unsorted or a sorted T cell fraction (not recorded which). The receptors were sampled from a male donor with ankylosing spondylitis.

The chain joins TRBV3-1 to TRBJ1-1; no clear D. The germline V gene has CDR1 LGHDT and CDR2 YNNKEL (reference sequence). The V end was cut by 0 bases, the J end by 1 base, with 9 bases between. The CDR3 loop spans 15 amino acids. The CDR3 DNA sequence: TGTGCCAGCAGCCAAGAGGGAGCGGGGAACACTGAAGCTTTCTTT. As protein: CASSQEGAGNTEAFF.

The CDR3 loop is CASSLDSHGELFF. The DNA of the CDR3 is TGCGCCAGCAGCTTGGATTCGCACGGGGAGCTGTTTTTT. V and J are TRBV5-1 and TRBJ2-2; D is undetermined. Germline V CDR1 and CDR2: SGHRS, YFSETQ. V lost 0 bases to trimming and J lost 7 bases, with 7 bases between them. The CDR3 is 13 amino acids. Combining the CDR3 with reference TRBV5-1 and TRBJ2-2 gives the whole variable domain KAGVTQTPRYLIKTRGQQVTLSCSPISGHRSVSWYQQTPGQGLQFLFEYFSETQRNKGNFPGRFSGRQFSNSRSEMNVSTLELGDSALYLCASSLDSHGELFFGEGSRLTVL.

This clonotype has just a few counts. V gene TRBV5-1 combines with J gene TRBJ2-3; either TRBD1 or TRBD2 may fit D (6 bases each). Germline values: CDR1 SGHRS, CDR2 YFSETQ. The V gene lost 2 bases and the J gene lost 0 bases, with 16 bases spanning the gap. The CDR3 runs to 17 residues. The CDR3 reads CASSFQLQGLSTDTQYF. DNA for the CDR3: TGCGCCAGCAGCTTCCAACTACAGGGACTTAGCACAGATACGCAGTATTTT.